This T cell receptor beta chain was documented in a study of T cells after yellow fever vaccination. The wider study: Fractions of limited cellularity were prepared by means of SMART-Seq v4 Ultra Low Input.

CDR1 and CDR2 (germline): SGHAT, FQNNGV. Trimming removed 10 bases from V and 0 bases from J, with 11 bases in between. The CDR3 sequence is 13 residues long. TCRdb re-derived calls from the 5' RACE reads in MiXCR, one entry per CDR3 protein. This sample has under 400,000 distinct CDR3 sequences, with approximately 13% found just once. The gene calls are TRBV11-2 and TRBJ2-3; tentative D call: TRBD2 (6 bases). The sequencing used CD4+ T cells sorted from PBMCs, collected 15 days after the yellow fever booster vaccination. This receptor was obtained from a young man who received the YFV17D yellow fever vaccine. CDR3 coding DNA: TGTGCCACCGGACGGGGGAGCACAGATACGCAGTATTTT. Protein: CATGRGSTDTQYF.